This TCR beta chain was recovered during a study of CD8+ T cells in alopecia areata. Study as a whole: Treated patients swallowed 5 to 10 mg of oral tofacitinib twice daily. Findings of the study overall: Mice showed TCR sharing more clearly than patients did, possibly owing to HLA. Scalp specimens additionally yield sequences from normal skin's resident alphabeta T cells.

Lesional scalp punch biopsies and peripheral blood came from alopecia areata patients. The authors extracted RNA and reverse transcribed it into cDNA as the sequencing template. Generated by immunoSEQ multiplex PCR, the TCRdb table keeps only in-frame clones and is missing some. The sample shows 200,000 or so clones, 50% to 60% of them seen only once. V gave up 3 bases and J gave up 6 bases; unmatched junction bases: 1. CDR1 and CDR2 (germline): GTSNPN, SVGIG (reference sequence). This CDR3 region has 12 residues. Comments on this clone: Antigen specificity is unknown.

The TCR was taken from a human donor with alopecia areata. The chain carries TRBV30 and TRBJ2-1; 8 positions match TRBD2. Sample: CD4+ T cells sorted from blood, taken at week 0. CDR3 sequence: CAWRGTSNEQFF. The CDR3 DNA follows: TGTGCCTGGAGGGGGACTAGCAATGAGCAGTTCTTC.